Below, 29 T cell receptor beta chains from the same sample are listed, as sequenced in a study of CD8 T cells in ankylosing spondylitis. Via MiXCR, TCRdb re-called the 5' RACE reads, giving one row per CDR3 protein. The sample shows 150,000 to 200,000 distinct CDR3 sequences, 18% of them seen only once. Material for sequencing was blood, either unsorted or a sorted T cell fraction (not recorded which). The source of these receptors is a male donor with ankylosing spondylitis or in good health (not recorded which).

This clonotype was observed a few times. The chain couples TRBV12-3 or TRBV12-4 to TRBJ2-1; 8 bases match TRBD1. The CDR3 totals 14 residues. V lost 8 bases to trimming and J lost 2 bases; unmatched junction nucleotides: 5. This chain's CDR3 is CASSGQVAYNEQFF. The CDR3 region has the DNA TGTGCCAGCTCGGGACAGGTCGCCTACAATGAGCAGTTCTTC.

This clonotype was observed many times. The gene calls are TRBV5-1 and TRBJ2-5; 12 nucleotides line up with TRBD2. The V gene end was trimmed by 0 bases and the J gene end by 5 bases; junction bases not matched to a gene: 2. CDR3 length equals 15 residues. The germline CDR1 and CDR2 sequences are SGHRS and YFSETQ. As DNA, the CDR3 is TGCGCCAGCAGCTTGGGAGGACTAGCGGGGGAGACCCAGTACTTC. This encodes CASSLGGLAGETQYF.

This clonotype has only a few counts. This rearrangement joins TRBV11-2 to TRBJ1-1; D remains unclear. Trimming removed 5 bases from V and 1 base from J, with 8 bases in between. This CDR3 spans 13 amino acids. The V gene's germline CDR1 is SGHAT and CDR2 FQNNGV. Written as DNA, the CDR3 is TGTGCCAGCAGCGCCGGGTGGAACACTGAAGCTTTCTTT. It is translated as CASSAGWNTEAFF.

This clonotype has ten or more counts. The V gene is TRBV12-3 or TRBV12-4, the J gene TRBJ1-3; the D gene is possibly TRBD1 (5 bases). Trimming stripped 5 bases from V and 0 bases from J, with 11 bases between. The CDR3 length is 15 residues. The DNA for the CDR3 is TGTGCCAGCAGTCCCAGGGCGGGCTCTGGAAACACCATATATTTT. It codes for CASSPRAGSGNTIYF.

The chain uses TRBV20-1 and TRBJ2-3; TRBD2 aligns across 16 bases. CDR1 and CDR2 (germline): DFQATT, SNEGSKA (reference sequence). CDR3 length: 17 amino acids. In DNA, the CDR3 is TGCAGCTTCTGGGGACTAGCGGGAGGGTATAGCACAGATACGCAGTATTTT. Residues: CSFWGLAGGYSTDTQYF.

Written as DNA, the CDR3 is TGTGCCAGCAGCCCCACCGGGACGACCGGCTATGGCTACACCTTC. Translation: CASSPTGTTGYGYTF. V and J are TRBV11-2 and TRBJ1-2, with D tentatively TRBD1 (5 bases). The germline CDR1 and CDR2 sequences are SGHAT and FQNNGV. This CDR3 is built from 15 residues. V was cut by 5 bases and J by 4 bases, with 17 bases left in between.

This clonotype was seen repeatedly, ten times or more. J is TRBJ1-5 and V is TRBV12-3 or TRBV12-4; D uncertain. This CDR3 has 15 residues. V lost 5 bases, J lost 2 bases, and 13 bases lay in between. CDR3 coding DNA: TGTGCCAGCAGTAAGCCCCGGCCCGGCAATCAGCCCCAGCATTTT. This encodes CASSKPRPGNQPQHF.

This clonotype was counted a few times. The genes are TRBV24-1 and TRBJ2-5, with D maybe TRBD1 (5 bases). The CDR3 length is 16 residues. Trimming removed 3 bases from V and 5 bases from J, with 18 bases in between. Germline CDR1 KGHDR, CDR2 SFDVKD. CDR3 nucleotide sequence: TGTGCCACCAGTGATCCTTACAGGACCCGTACCGAGACCCAGTACTTC. This gives the protein CATSDPYRTRTETQYF.

This clonotype was detected many times. The rearrangement uses TRBV20-1 and TRBJ2-1; 11 bases are a match to TRBD2. With 6 bases clipped from V and 0 bases from J, the junction kept 10 bases outside the gene matches. The CDR3 is 17 residues long. Germline CDR1 DFQATT, CDR2 SNEGSKA (reference sequence). CDR3 DNA: TGCAGTGCGCCCGGGACTAGCGGTACGAGCTCCTACAATGAGCAGTTCTTC. Amino acid sequence: CSAPGTSGTSSYNEQFF.

This clonotype showed up many times. This sequence joins TRBV10-3 and TRBJ2-1; tentative D call: TRBD2 (6 bases). CDR1 is ENHRY and CDR2 is SYGVKD in the germline V gene. V lost 4 bases, J lost 0 bases, and 10 bases lay in between. The CDR3 is made up of 15 amino acids. The CDR3 DNA reads as TGTGCCATCAGTGCTCTGGAGGGCTCCTACAATGAGCAGTTCTTC. Translated: CAISALEGSYNEQFF.

This chain joins TRBV29-1 and TRBJ2-5; 8 nucleotides agree with TRBD1. CDR3 length: 12 residues. The V and J ends lost 7 bases and 5 bases, in that order; junction bases with no gene match: 6. Germline CDR1 and CDR2: SQVTM and ANQGSEA. CDR3 region: CSGDRGGETQYF. The CDR3 DNA reads TGCAGCGGTGACAGGGGTGGGGAGACCCAGTACTTC.

This chain uses TRBV6-5 with TRBJ1-2; a weak D match, TRBD1 (6 bases). The CDR3 totals 15 residues. V lost 5 bases, J lost 0 bases, and 13 bases lay in between. Germline CDR1 MNHEY, CDR2 SVGAGI. The CDR3 reads CASSRTARTNYGYTF. CDR3 in DNA: TGTGCCAGCAGTCGGACAGCACGTACTAACTATGGCTACACCTTC.

This clonotype was recorded at least ten times. The chain recombines TRBV20-1 with TRBJ1-5; D gene ambiguous. The CDR3 runs to 12 residues. Germline V CDR1 and CDR2: DFQATT, SNEGSKA (reference sequence). Trimming took 5 bases from V and 4 from J, leaving 9 bases between them. CDR3 protein: CSAGVPNQPQHF. Written as DNA, the CDR3 is TGCAGTGCTGGGGTCCCGAATCAGCCCCAGCATTTT.

This clonotype was found a few times. The chain is built from TRBV5-1 and TRBJ2-1; D ambiguous. The CDR3 sequence is 11 residues long. Germline CDR1 reads SGHRS; CDR2 reads YFSETQ. Trimming removed 6 bases at V and 8 bases at J, with 9 bases between. CDR3 coding DNA: TGCGCCAGCATGAGTATTGATGAGCAGTTCTTC. Amino acids: CASMSIDEQFF.

V usage is TRBV7-8 and J usage is TRBJ2-5; D not certain. Germline V gene lookup returns CDR1 SGHVS and CDR2 FQNEAQ. The CDR3 contains 14 residues. V dropped 7 bases and J dropped 1 base, with 13 bases sitting between them. CDR3 sequence: CASTPSAFQETQYF. CDR3 nucleotides: TGTGCCAGCACCCCCTCAGCATTCCAAGAGACCCAGTACTTC.

J is TRBJ2-2 and V is TRBV4-2, with 12 bases aligning to TRBD2. This CDR3 region has 16 residues. V trimming: 7 bases; J trimming: 2 bases; junction bases outside the gene matches: 5. Germline V lookup: CDR1 LGHNA, CDR2 YNFKEQ. The CDR3 spells CASNLLAGGNTGELFF. The CDR3 DNA reads as TGTGCCAGCAACCTACTAGCGGGAGGAAACACCGGGGAGCTGTTTTTT.

V is TRBV20-1 and J is TRBJ2-1; 15 bases line up with TRBD2. The CDR3 runs 13 residues. V lost 4 bases and J lost 15; bases outside the gene matches: 7. Germline values: CDR1 DFQATT, CDR2 SNEGSKA (reference sequence). The CDR3 nucleotides are TGCAGTGCTACCGGGACTAGCGGGAGGAATTTGTTCTTC. This gives the protein CSATGTSGRNLFF.

The table lists this clonotype with a few counts. CDR3 sequence reads: CASSQGFLAGDHRIGELFF. Here the CDR3 DNA reads TGCGCCAGCAGCCAAGGGTTTTTAGCGGGAGATCACCGAATTGGGGAGCTGTTTTTT. The chain couples TRBV4-1 to TRBJ2-2, with 9 bases identical to TRBD2. The CDR3 sequence is 19 residues long. V trimming: 1 base; J trimming: 8 bases; junction bases outside the gene matches: 17. Germline values: CDR1 MGHRA, CDR2 YSYEKL.

This clonotype has ten or more counts. The rearrangement joins TRBV12-3 or TRBV12-4 to TRBJ1-6; no definite D call. The CDR3 totals 15 residues. V was cut by 3 bases and J by 3 bases, with 9 bases left in between. CDR3 bases: TGTGCCAGCAGTTTGTCCGGAAGCTATAATTCACCCCTCCACTTT. It encodes CASSLSGSYNSPLHF.

The chain joins TRBV5-1 to TRBJ2-5, with 7 bases aligning to TRBD1. Trimming cost V 3 bases and J 2 bases; bases outside gene matches: 10. The CDR3 loop spans 16 amino acids. Germline CDR1 is SGHRS and CDR2 is YFSETQ. This chain's CDR3 is CASSYTLRTGQETQYF. The DNA for the CDR3 is TGCGCCAGCAGCTATACCTTACGGACAGGACAAGAGACCCAGTACTTC.

The rearrangement uses TRBV7-2 and TRBJ1-1, with D possibly being TRBD1 (5 bases). This CDR3 has 14 residues. Germline V CDR1 and CDR2: SGHTA, FQGNSA. The V end was cut by 3 bases, the J end by 4 bases, with 12 bases between. CDR3 protein: CASSFSGTSTEAFF. The CDR3 coding sequence is TGTGCCAGCAGCTTCTCAGGGACTTCCACTGAAGCTTTCTTT.

The genes are TRBV20-1 and TRBJ2-2, with D unclear. Trimming pared 7 bases from V and 0 bases from J, leaving 9 bases between. The CDR3 is 13 residues long. In germline, CDR1 is DFQATT, CDR2 SNEGSKA (reference sequence). The DNA of the CDR3 is TGCAGTGGTGGCGTAACGAACACCGGGGAGCTGTTTTTT. Protein product: CSGGVTNTGELFF.

This clonotype was observed a handful of times. The chain uses TRBV19 and TRBJ2-3; D may match TRBD1 or TRBD2 (6 bases each). The ends were cut back, 7 bases at V and 3 bases at J, with 14 bases in the middle. This CDR3 has 14 amino acids. Germline assignment: CDR1 LNHDA and CDR2 SQIVND (reference sequence). The CDR3 nucleotides read TGTGCCAGTAATGAAGGGGGGCGAACAGATACGCAGTATTTT. Encoded protein: CASNEGGRTDTQYF.

This clonotype was observed at least ten times. This chain joins TRBV5-1 and TRBJ2-1; 7 bases map to TRBD1. J lost 15 bases, V lost 0 bases, and 12 bases had no gene match. CDR3 size: 14 residues. Germline CDR1 is SGHRS and CDR2 is YFSETQ. CDR3 sequence: CASSLGYRGTISFF. In nucleotides, the CDR3 is TGCGCCAGCAGCTTGGGGTACAGGGGAACAATTTCGTTCTTC.

This clonotype was seen many times. The V gene is TRBV5-1, the J gene TRBJ1-1; TRBD1 aligns across 8 bases. Unmatched junction bases numbered 11, after V lost 4 bases and J lost 0 bases. CDR3 length: 17 residues. Per the germline V gene, CDR1 is SGHRS and CDR2 is YFSETQ. CDR3 DNA sequence: TGCGCCAGCAGCCCGATTCTGACAGGGGCCCTGAACACTGAAGCTTTCTTT. Amino acid sequence: CASSPILTGALNTEAFF.

V is TRBV29-1 and J is TRBJ2-1; no reliable D call. With 6 bases removed from V and 6 bases from J, the gap between germline ends came to 12 bases. Germline values: CDR1 SQVTM, CDR2 ANQGSEA. This CDR3 is 12 amino acids long. CDR3 sequence: CSVRGPRNEQFF. In DNA, the CDR3 is TGCAGCGTCAGAGGTCCGCGCAATGAGCAGTTCTTC.

J is TRBJ1-1 and V is TRBV29-1, with D possibly matching TRBD1 (6 bases). Germline lookup yields CDR1 SQVTM and CDR2 ANQGSEA. The ends were cut back, 6 bases at V and 5 bases at J, with 22 bases in the middle. There are 15 residues in the CDR3. CDR3 amino acids: CSVEQQGTAETEAFF. CDR3 coding DNA: TGCAGCGTCGAACAGCAGGGGACGGCGGAGACTGAAGCTTTCTTT.

The table lists this clonotype with many counts. The rearrangement links TRBV12-3 or TRBV12-4 to TRBJ1-6; D remains ambiguous. The CDR3 has 14 residues. Trimming pared 8 bases from V and 7 bases from J, leaving 15 bases between. CDR3 amino acids: CASRSAGLNSPLHF. As DNA, the CDR3 is TGTGCCAGCCGTTCGGCAGGATTGAATTCACCCCTCCACTTT.

The chain is built from TRBV5-4 and TRBJ2-2; D possibly uses TRBD1 or TRBD2 (5 bases each). Germline CDR1 is SGHNT and CDR2 is YYREEE (reference sequence). Deletions cut 4 bases from V and 3 bases from J, with 13 bases between. The CDR3 sequence is 15 residues long. The CDR3 spells CASSRDLSDTGELFF. The CDR3 region has the DNA TGTGCCAGCAGCCGGGACCTTTCGGACACCGGGGAGCTGTTTTTT.